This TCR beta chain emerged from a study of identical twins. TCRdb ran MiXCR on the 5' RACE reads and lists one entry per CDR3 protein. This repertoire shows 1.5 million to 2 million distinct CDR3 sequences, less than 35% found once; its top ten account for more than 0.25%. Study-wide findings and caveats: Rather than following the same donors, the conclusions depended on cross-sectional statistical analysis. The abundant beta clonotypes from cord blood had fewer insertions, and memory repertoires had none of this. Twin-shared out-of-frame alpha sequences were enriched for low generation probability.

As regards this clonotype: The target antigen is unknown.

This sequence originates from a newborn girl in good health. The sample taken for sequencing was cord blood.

In DNA, the CDR3 is TGTGCCAGCTCAATCGAAGGGGGGGTAACTGAAGCTTTCTTT. Its protein product is CASSIEGGVTEAFF. The V gene is TRBV6-5, the J gene TRBJ1-1, with a tentative D call TRBD1 (6 bases). This CDR3 contains 14 residues. V shed 8 bases and J shed 5 bases, with 18 bases lying between them. From germline, CDR1 is MNHEY and CDR2 SVGAGI.